The entry below gives a single T cell receptor (beta chain) sequence along with its context. Its specificity is not known. Stated treatment: approximately 11-day PBMC culture with coronavirus spike peptide pools or control peptides (ViraFEST assay). Negative selection separated CD4+ T cells from roughly 11-day cultures. The data originate from a study of vaccination and CD4 T cells after COVID-19. Study summary: Every culture used as a control got a CEFX pool, an HIV-1 Nef pool, or no peptide.

The Oncomine TCR Beta short-read assay was applied to DNA of cultured CD4+ T cells. Via MiXCR, TCRdb re-called the PCR reads, giving one row per CDR3 protein. This table holds roughly 16,000 distinct CDR3 sequences, roughly 43% found once. The germline gives CDR1 MDHEN, CDR2 SYDVKM. The junction had 12 bases not matched to a gene; V was cut back by 4 bases and J by 2 bases. The CDR3 has 17 amino acids. The sequenced sample was CD4+ T cells from blood, cultured in vitro, obtained before SARS-CoV-2 vaccination. The V and J genes are TRBV28 and TRBJ2-3; 7 nucleotides align to TRBD2. The receptor comes from a human donor who had recovered from COVID-19. The CDR3 reads CASSSARSSGYTDTQYF. The CDR3 bases are TGTGCCAGCAGTTCCGCTCGGTCTAGCGGTTACACAGATACGCAGTATTTT.